One and the same sample provided the 6 T cell receptor beta chains below, sequenced in a study of T cells in women clearing cervical HPV infection. The assay was immunoSEQ multiplex PCR, and TCRdb's table has in-frame clones only and misses some. The sample features fewer than 40,000 clones, with 3.5% to 5% in its top ten. The sample was blood buffy coat. The receptor source for this set is a woman aged 18 to 75 with a cervical HPV16 infection that either progressed to CIN3+ or cleared (not recorded which).

To note about this clone: The CDR3 goes on 3 residues after the read ends, and that part is filled in from the germline J gene. The chain links TRBV7-8 to TRBJ1-2; D is undetermined. The germline gives CDR1 SGHVS, CDR2 FQNEAQ. The CDR3 has 16 amino acids. CDR3 bases read: TGTGCCAGCAGCTTAGGAACTAGCGGAAGCTCCTACGAC. Its translation: CASSLGTSGSSYD. The entire CDR3 reads CASSLGTSGSSYDYTF.

Of note for this clone: The CDR3 end lies 3 residues beyond the end of the read and is filled in from the germline J gene. The chain recombines TRBV14 with TRBJ2-1, with 7 bases lining up with TRBD1. With 6 bases clipped from V and 0 bases from J, the junction kept 8 bases outside the gene matches. Per germline, CDR1 SGHDN and CDR2 FVKESK. The CDR3 is 16 residues long. CDR3 protein: CASRNGTESSYNEQFF. The sequenced CDR3 bases are TGTGCCAGCAGAAACGGGACAGAGAGCTCCTACAATGAG. The entire variable domain, with the rest obtained from reference TRBV14 and TRBJ2-1, is as follows: EAGVTQFPSHSVIEKGQTVTLRCDPISGHDNLYWYRRVMGKEIKFLLHFVKESKQDESGMPNNRFLAERTGGTYSTLKVQPAELEDSGVYFCASRNGTESSYNEQFFGPGTRLTVL.

Of note for this clone: The read stops 3 residues short of the end of the CDR3; the missing end is completed from the germline J gene. This rearrangement joins TRBV18 to TRBJ2-1; D is ambiguous. Germline loops: CDR1 KGHSH, CDR2 LQKENI. V lost 4 bases, J lost 0 bases, and 7 bases lay in between. This CDR3 has 14 amino acids. The covered CDR3 bases are TGTGCCAGCTCACAAACAAGCTCCTACAATGAG. Translation gives CASSQTSSYNE. In full, the CDR3 reads CASSQTSSYNEQFF. The whole variable domain, remainder taken from reference TRBV18 and TRBJ2-1, is NAGVMQNPRHLVRRRGQEARLRCSPMKGHSHVYWYRQLPEEGLKFMVYLQKENIIDESGMPKERFSAEFPKEGPSILRIQQVVRGDSAAYFCASSQTSSYNEQFFGPGTRLTVL.

On this clone itself: The read terminates 3 residues ahead of where the CDR3 ends, so the germline J gene completes it. The rearrangement links TRBV20-1 to TRBJ2-7; TRBD1 agrees at 9 bases. Germline-derived CDR1 and CDR2 are DFQATT and SNEGSKA (reference sequence). V trimming: 6 bases; J trimming: 3 bases; junction bases outside the gene matches: 3. The CDR3 is made up of 12 amino acids. CDR3 sequence reads: CSARDRDYEQYF. The covered CDR3 bases are TGCAGTGCCCGGGACAGGGACTACGAG.

As for this clone: The read ends 3 residues shy of where the CDR3 ends; the end is completed using the germline J gene. This chain uses TRBV7-2 with TRBJ2-1; D remains unclear. V was shortened by 4 bases and J by 7 bases, with 8 bases between the two germline ends. Germline loops: CDR1 SGHTA, CDR2 FQGNSA. The CDR3 sequence is 12 residues long. CDR3 amino acids: CASSSTRNEQFF. The part of the CDR3 DNA that was read is TGTGCCAGCAGCTCTACCAGGAATGAG. Drawing the rest from reference TRBV7-2 and TRBJ2-1, the complete variable domain is GAGVSQSPSNKVTEKGKDVELRCDPISGHTALYWYRQSLGQGLEFLIYFQGNSAPDKSGLPSDRFSAERTGGSVSTLTIQRTQQEDSAVYLCASSSTRNEQFFGPGTRLTVL.

Details on this clone: The CDR3 goes on 3 residues after the read ends, and that part is filled in from the germline J gene. V gene TRBV20-1 combines with J gene TRBJ1-1; D might be TRBD1 (5 bases). V dropped 2 bases and J dropped 1 base, with 11 bases sitting between them. Looked up from germline, CDR1 is DFQATT and CDR2 is SNEGSKA (reference sequence). The CDR3 is 14 residues long. CDR3 DNA (partial): TGCAGTGCTAGAATTGGACACGGGAACACTGAA. This encodes CSARIGHGNTE. In full, the CDR3 is CSARIGHGNTEAFF.